This entry describes one T cell receptor beta chain. The antigen remains unidentified. PCR involved 60 Vbeta and 13 Jbeta primers. Generated by immunoSEQ multiplex PCR, the TCRdb table keeps only in-frame clones and is missing some. The table records about 190,000 clones, approximately 81% of them present only once. These data are taken from a study of cytomegalovirus exposure and HLA in healthy donors. General study findings and limits: In a later analysis, HLA-C alleles had the fewest associated TCRs, DRB1 alleles the most. Accounts indicate the classifier identified cytomegalovirus status with strong specificity and sensitivity.

The donors comprised healthy bone marrow donors. Looked up from germline, CDR1 is LGHNA and CDR2 is YNFKEQ. This CDR3 has 17 amino acids. With 3 bases removed from V and 5 bases from J, the gap between germline ends came to 22 bases. The sequence came from a boy aged 2-9 years in good health and CMV-seronegative. V usage is TRBV4-2 and J usage is TRBJ2-5; possibly TRBD2 for D (7 bases). Material: PBMCs. The chain's CDR3 is CASSQTPGTTGGETQYF. DNA for the CDR3: TGTGCCAGCAGCCAGACCCCAGGGACAACCGGGGGGGAGACCCAGTACTTC.